These 19 T cell receptor beta chains came from one sample sequenced in a study of cytomegalovirus exposure and HLA in healthy donors. Using immunoSEQ multiplex PCR, the repertoire was profiled, and TCRdb retains in-frame clones only, with some absent. This sample yields about 180,000 clones, of which 85% to 90% are seen a single time; approximately 1.4% belongs to the top ten. The sequencing sample was made of PBMCs. These receptors were taken from a woman younger than 45 in good health and CMV-seronegative.

The chain links TRBV29-1 to TRBJ1-2; D not resolved. CDR1 is SQVTM and CDR2 is ANQGSEA in the germline V gene. Trimming left V 7 bases short and J 14 bases short, with 29 bases between. The CDR3 sequence is 14 residues long. The chain's CDR3 is CSAPAGRPSTCGTF. The CDR3 nucleotides are TGCAGCGCCCCGGCGGGCAGGCCATCAACTTGTGGGACCTTC.

The rearrangement links TRBV2 to TRBJ2-1; 9 bases are a match to TRBD2. The CDR3 has 15 amino acids. CDR1 is SNHLY, CDR2 FYNNEI, per germline. The V segment lost 11 bases and the J segment 9 bases; nucleotides outside the gene matches: 17. In DNA form, the CDR3 reads TGTGCCCGATACGGGAGGACTAGCGTGATAGGTGAGCAGTTCTTC. Its protein is CARYGRTSVIGEQFF.

There are a few counts of this clone. The chain couples TRBV12-5 to TRBJ2-2; the match to TRBD2 covers 8 bases. The CDR3 loop spans 18 amino acids. Germline CDR1 reads LGHNT; CDR2 reads FRNRAP. V trimming: 0 bases; J trimming: 5 bases; junction bases outside the gene matches: 11. The CDR3 coding sequence is TGTGCTAGTGGTTTGGTACCCGGGACGGGGGGGCCGACCGGGGAGCTGTTTTTT. Amino acids: CASGLVPGTGGPTGELFF.

The rearrangement links TRBV7-6 to TRBJ1-1; D is ambiguous. This CDR3 contains 14 residues. Trimming left V 3 bases short and J 4 bases short, with 12 bases between. Germline CDR1 SGHVS, CDR2 FNYEAQ. In nucleotides, the CDR3 is TGTGCCAGCAGCTTCCTTCCGGGAGGCACTGAAGCTTTCTTT. Encoded protein: CASSFLPGGTEAFF. The whole variable domain, remainder taken from reference TRBV7-6 and TRBJ1-1, is GAGVSQSPRYKVTKRGQDVALRCDPISGHVSLYWYRQALGQGPEFLTYFNYEAQQDKSGLPNDRFSAERPEGSISTLTIQRTEQRDSAMYRCASSFLPGGTEAFFGQGTRLTVV.

In this sample, this clone turned up a few times. The genes are TRBV15 and TRBJ2-7; D uncertain. V was cut by 8 bases and J by 2 bases, with 10 bases left in between. Germline-derived CDR1 and CDR2 are LNHNV and YYDKDF (reference sequence). The CDR3 runs to 12 residues. In DNA form, the CDR3 reads TGTGCCACCTCAGAGGAACCCTACGAGCAGTACTTC. It specifies CATSEEPYEQYF. Based on the CDR3 plus reference TRBV15 and TRBJ2-7, the full variable domain is DAMVIQNPRYQVTQFGKPVTLSCSQTLNHNVMYWYQQKSSQAPKLLFHYYDKDFNNEADTPDNFQSRRPNTSFCFLDIRSPGLGDTAMYLCATSEEPYEQYFGPGTRLTVT.

This clone was recorded a few times. This chain links TRBV4-1 with TRBJ2-5; the D gene is possibly TRBD1 (6 bases). The CDR3 is made up of 15 amino acids. CDR1 MGHRA and CDR2 YSYEKL come from the germline V gene. Deletions cut 2 bases from V and 2 bases from J, with 12 bases between. As DNA, the CDR3 is TGCGCCAGCAGCCAAATGATGACAGGACAAGAGACCCAGTACTTC. Its translation: CASSQMMTGQETQYF.

The chain is built from TRBV6-1 and TRBJ2-7; TRBD1 agrees at 10 bases. The V gene's germline CDR1 is MNHNS and CDR2 SASEGT. J was trimmed by 4 bases and V by 7 bases; bases with no gene match: 4. CDR3 length: 13 residues. Here the CDR3 DNA reads TGTGCCAGCATGAGACAGGGGGCTTACGAGCAGTACTTC. This sequence encodes CASMRQGAYEQYF.

The gene calls are TRBV10-3 and TRBJ1-2; 8 positions match TRBD1. The CDR3 is 14 residues long. V was pared by 7 bases and J by 3 bases, with 7 bases of the junction left unmatched. Germline V gene lookup returns CDR1 ENHRY and CDR2 SYGVKD. The CDR3 spells CAINGQGPHYGYTF. CDR3 coding DNA: TGTGCCATCAATGGACAGGGACCCCACTATGGCTACACCTTC.

This clone was seen a few times. The rearrangement uses TRBV2 and TRBJ1-6; D perhaps matches TRBD1 (5 bases). CDR1 and CDR2 (germline): SNHLY, FYNNEI. V was shortened by 3 bases and J by 7 bases, with 10 bases between the two germline ends. This CDR3 spans 14 amino acids. The CDR3 here is CASSEAGWNSPLHF. CDR3 nucleotide sequence: TGTGCCAGCAGTGAGGCAGGGTGGAATTCACCCCTCCACTTT.

The rearrangement uses TRBV27 and TRBJ1-2, with D perhaps TRBD1 (5 bases). The CDR3 is 15 amino acids. Germline assignment: CDR1 MNHEY and CDR2 SMNVEV (reference sequence). V lost 3 bases and J 7 bases, leaving 18 bases between the germline ends. CDR3 amino acids: CASSFGLGGTSGYTF. As DNA, the CDR3 is TGTGCCAGCAGTTTTGGATTGGGGGGTACAAGTGGCTACACCTTC.

This clone was detected a few times. The CDR3 loop is CASRLHRGDTEAFF. The CDR3 DNA is TGTGCCAGCAGGTTACACAGGGGGGACACTGAAGCTTTCTTT. J is TRBJ1-1 and V is TRBV6-5; TRBD1 agrees at 8 bases. Germline V gene data show CDR1 as MNHEY and CDR2 as SVGAGI. V lost 6 bases, J lost 3 bases, and 6 bases stayed unmatched. The CDR3 sequence is 14 residues long.

The sample holds one count of this clone. The V call is TRBV5-4, the J call TRBJ2-3; TRBD2 matches 12 bases. CDR1 and CDR2 (germline): SGHNT, YYREEE (reference sequence). CDR3 length equals 16 residues. V shed 2 bases and J 0 bases; nucleotides not matched to a gene: 1. The CDR3 region is CASSLGLAGSTDTQYF. The CDR3 nucleotides are TGTGCCAGCAGCTTAGGACTAGCGGGGAGCACAGATACGCAGTATTTT. The entire variable domain, with the rest obtained from reference TRBV5-4 and TRBJ2-3, is as follows: ETGVTQSPTHLIKTRGQQVTLRCSSQSGHNTVSWYQQALGQGPQFIFQYYREEENGRGNFPPRFSGLQFPNYSSELNVNALELDDSALYLCASSLGLAGSTDTQYFGPGTRLTVL.

The rearrangement uses TRBV29-1 and TRBJ2-7, with TRBD2 matching 7 bases. The CDR3 length is 14 residues. Germline lookup yields CDR1 SQVTM and CDR2 ANQGSEA. The J segment lost 3 bases and the V segment lost 6 bases, leaving 11 bases of the junction unmatched. The CDR3 spells CSVSSRGDVYEQYF. The CDR3 DNA is TGCAGCGTCTCCAGTCGGGGGGATGTCTACGAGCAGTACTTC.

The chain recombines TRBV7-9 with TRBJ1-2; D gene uncertain. CDR3 length equals 16 residues. Between the trimmed V and J ends, which lost 4 bases and 5 bases, there was a span of 20 bases. The germline CDR1 and CDR2 sequences are SEHNR and FQNEAQ (reference sequence). This CDR3 reads CASSSTREVEKYGYTF. The CDR3 region has the DNA TGTGCCAGCAGCTCGACACGCGAAGTTGAAAAGTATGGCTACACCTTC.

V is TRBV5-1 and J is TRBJ2-5, with 8 bases aligning to TRBD2. Germline V CDR1 and CDR2: SGHRS, YFSETQ. The ends lost 4 bases at V and 2 bases at J; junction bases unmatched: 10. This CDR3 comprises 16 residues. The CDR3 DNA is TGCGCCAGCAGCGCCGGGGGGGCGGCAATTCAAGAGACCCAGTACTTC. It codes for CASSAGGAAIQETQYF.

This chain links TRBV5-4 with TRBJ1-3; D call uncertain. Deletions cut 2 bases from V and 6 bases from J, with 6 bases between. The CDR3 contains 12 residues. The V gene's germline CDR1 is SGHNT and CDR2 YYREEE (reference sequence). The CDR3 coding sequence is TGTGCCAGCAGCTTCGGAGCAAACACCATATATTTT. Its translation is CASSFGANTIYF.

The chain recombines TRBV9 with TRBJ2-2; D is possibly TRBD2 (5 bases). In germline, CDR1 is SGDLS, CDR2 YYNGEE. The ends were cut back, 0 bases at V and 6 bases at J, with 15 bases in the middle. The CDR3 totals 16 residues. For the CDR3, the DNA is TGTGCCAGCAGCGTAGTATCCGGGAATGCTGCCGGGGAGCTGTTTTTT. It yields the protein CASSVVSGNAAGELFF.

The CDR3 region has the DNA TGTGCCAGCAGGGGGGACACCTACGAGCAGTACTTC. Amino acids: CASRGDTYEQYF. The rearrangement uses TRBV19 and TRBJ2-7, with D perhaps TRBD1 (7 bases). In germline, CDR1 is LNHDA, CDR2 SQIVND (reference sequence). The CDR3 runs 12 residues. V lost 9 bases and J lost 2, with 11 bases in between.

The chain links TRBV27 to TRBJ2-5; D uncertain. CDR1 MNHEY and CDR2 SMNVEV come from the germline V gene (reference sequence). Trimming stripped 6 bases from V and 5 bases from J, with 16 bases between. The CDR3 consists of 14 residues. The CDR3 here is CASSPSGGVETQYF. The CDR3 coding sequence is TGTGCCAGCAGCCCCAGTGGCGGTGTCGAGACCCAGTACTTC.